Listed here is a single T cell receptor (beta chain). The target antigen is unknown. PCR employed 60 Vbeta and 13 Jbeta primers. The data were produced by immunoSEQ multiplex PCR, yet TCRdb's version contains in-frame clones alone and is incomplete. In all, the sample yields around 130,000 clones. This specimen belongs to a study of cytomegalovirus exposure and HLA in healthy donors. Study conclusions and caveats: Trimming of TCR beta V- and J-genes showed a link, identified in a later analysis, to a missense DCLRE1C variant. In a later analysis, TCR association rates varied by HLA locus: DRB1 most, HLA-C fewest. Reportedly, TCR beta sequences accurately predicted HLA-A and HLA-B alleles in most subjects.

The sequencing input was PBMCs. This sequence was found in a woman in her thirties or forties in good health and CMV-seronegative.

The CDR3 DNA reads TGTGCCAGCAGCGTCCGTCGGGGGGCAACTAATGAAAAACTGTTTTTT. This translates into CASSVRRGATNEKLFF. The rearrangement uses TRBV21-1 and TRBJ1-4. TRBV21-1 is marked as a pseudogene. The CDR3 covers 16 residues.